These 29 T cell receptor beta chains came from one sample sequenced in a study of blood T cell repertoires in COVID-19. Only in-frame clones appear in the TCRdb table, and some are missing; sequencing was by immunoSEQ multiplex PCR. The sample records some 200,000 clones, 80% to 85% being singletons. Sequenced: peripheral blood. Every receptor here comes from a woman in her 40s with acute or convalescent COVID-19.

The chain carries TRBV9 and TRBJ1-2; TRBD1 matches at 9 bases. Germline V gene data show CDR1 as SGDLS and CDR2 as YYNGEE. This CDR3 is 13 amino acids long. Germline trimming cut 3 bases from V and 7 bases from J; bases unmatched to any gene: 4. In DNA, the CDR3 is TGTGCCAGCAGCGCGGGGACAGGGCCTGGCTACACCTTC. It is translated as CASSAGTGPGYTF.

The genes are TRBV7-9 and TRBJ2-7; a possible D gene is TRBD2 (5 bases). The CDR3 has 15 amino acids. Trimming shortened V by 1 base and J by 4 bases, and 14 bases separated the two germline ends. Germline values: CDR1 SEHNR, CDR2 FQNEAQ (reference sequence). CDR3 loop: CASSLGLPIAYEQYF. CDR3 coding DNA: TGTGCCAGCAGCTTAGGACTACCAATAGCGTACGAGCAGTACTTC.

V gene TRBV5-8 combines with J gene TRBJ1-2; D unclear. From germline, CDR1 is SGHTS and CDR2 YDEGEE. Trimming cost V 1 base and J 3 bases, with 10 bases left between them. The CDR3 loop spans 14 amino acids. CDR3 DNA sequence: TGTGCCAGCAGCTTGTTGGGGAGAGACTATGGCTACACCTTC. This translates into CASSLLGRDYGYTF.

The chain is built from TRBV6-6 and TRBJ2-4; TRBD2 aligns across 10 bases. CDR1 MNHNY and CDR2 SVGAGI come from the germline V gene (reference sequence). The CDR3 sequence is 16 residues long. Trimming took 6 bases from V and 6 from J; bases not matched to a gene: 11. CDR3 DNA: TGTGCCAGCAGCGGACTAGCGGAGGGGGTTAGAAACATTCAGTACTTC. Translation gives CASSGLAEGVRNIQYF.

This clone was found a few times. V usage is TRBV6-2 or TRBV6-3 and J usage is TRBJ1-2; D is unclear. The germline V gene has CDR1 MNHEY and CDR2 SVGEGT. CDR3 length: 13 amino acids. The V end lost 4 bases, the J end lost 4 bases, and 10 bases lay between the germline ends. The CDR3 nucleotides read TGTGCCAGCAGTTTTCGGGGTCCCTATGGCTACACCTTC. This encodes CASSFRGPYGYTF.

The chain couples TRBV2 to TRBJ1-5, with TRBD1 identical over 8 bases. J lost 4 bases, V lost 4 bases, and 3 bases had no gene match. Germline V gives CDR1 SNHLY, CDR2 FYNNEI. The CDR3 is 14 amino acids. The CDR3 sequence is CASSGQGWNQPQHF. CDR3 sequence (DNA): TGTGCCAGCAGTGGACAGGGGTGGAATCAGCCCCAGCATTTT.

CDR3 loop: CASSLHLSSGNTIYF. CDR3 bases: TGTGCCAGCAGCTTACACCTTAGCTCTGGAAACACCATATATTTT. The genes are TRBV7-2 and TRBJ1-3; D uncertain. This CDR3 spans 15 amino acids. CDR1 is SGHTA, CDR2 FQGNSA, per germline. V was cut by 2 bases and J by 0 bases, with 8 bases left in between.

The rearrangement links TRBV5-1 to TRBJ2-5; 13 bases map to TRBD2. With V trimmed by 0 bases and J by 5 bases, 13 bases remained unmatched. The CDR3 contains 19 residues. Germline V gives CDR1 SGHRS, CDR2 YFSETQ. In DNA, the CDR3 is TGCGCCAGCAGCTTGGGGACTAGCGGGAGATATGGCCCTCGGGAGACCCAGTACTTC. It codes for CASSLGTSGRYGPRETQYF.

The V and J genes are TRBV3-1 (or the pseudogene TRBV3-2) and TRBJ2-5; perhaps TRBD2 as D (6 bases). The germline V and J ends were trimmed by 3 bases and 5 bases, with 19 bases remaining between them. The germline V gene encodes CDR1 LGHDT and CDR2 YNNKEL (reference sequence). The CDR3 runs 16 residues. The CDR3 bases are TGTGCCAGCAGCCAGAAGGGACTCAGGGTAGGGGAGACCCAGTACTTC. Amino acid sequence: CASSQKGLRVGETQYF.

This sequence joins TRBV6-1 and TRBJ2-1; D remains ambiguous. This CDR3 has 14 residues. Trimming shortened V by 3 bases and J by 4 bases, and 10 bases separated the two germline ends. Germline-derived CDR1 and CDR2 are MNHNS and SASEGT. DNA of the CDR3: TGTGCCAGCAGTGATAGTGCCGTGTACAATGAGCAGTTCTTC. This encodes CASSDSAVYNEQFF.

Notes on this clone: A read error may account for a junction end that differs from germline. V is TRBV7-7 and J is TRBJ2-5, with 7 bases fitting TRBD2. Germline loops: CDR1 SSHAT, CDR2 FNYEAQ (reference sequence). The CDR3 consists of 15 residues. CDR3 in DNA: TGTGCTAGCAGCTCGGGGAGGGACTTCCAAGAGACCCAGTACTTC. This sequence encodes CASSSGRDFQETQYF.

The genes are TRBV6-6 and TRBJ1-2; D is unclear. V was trimmed by 6 bases and J by 1 base, leaving 6 bases between them. The CDR3 spans 12 residues. The germline V gene encodes CDR1 MNHNY and CDR2 SVGAGI (reference sequence). CDR3 loop: CASRTGNYGYTF. In DNA form, the CDR3 reads TGTGCCAGCAGAACCGGTAACTATGGCTACACCTTC.

The chain combines TRBV10-1 with TRBJ2-7; 7 bases agree with TRBD1. The CDR3 spans 14 residues. Per the germline V gene, CDR1 is WNHNN and CDR2 is SYGVQD (reference sequence). V lost 5 bases, J lost 3 bases, and 7 bases stayed unmatched. This CDR3 reads CASSLGDSLYEQYF. The CDR3 nucleotides are TGCGCCAGCAGTTTGGGGGACAGTCTCTACGAGCAGTACTTC.

The chain combines TRBV24-1 with TRBJ2-3, with a weak D call TRBD2 (6 bases). Between the trimmed V and J ends, which lost 4 bases and 8 bases, there was a span of 27 bases. The V gene's germline CDR1 is KGHDR and CDR2 SFDVKD. The CDR3 is 18 residues long. Here the CDR3 reads CATSDASGASPRPGTQYF. The CDR3 DNA follows: TGTGCCACCAGTGACGCTTCGGGAGCTTCCCCTCGGCCGGGTACGCAGTATTTT.

This clone was found a few times. The rearrangement uses TRBV5-1 and TRBJ1-4, with D possibly TRBD1 on 5 matching bases. Looked up from germline, CDR1 is SGHRS and CDR2 is YFSETQ. The CDR3 sequence is 15 residues long. Trimming took 5 bases from V and 3 from J, leaving 14 bases between them. As DNA, the CDR3 is TGCGCCAGCAGTCGCCAGGGCAGCCCTAATGAAAAACTGTTTTTT. This codes for CASSRQGSPNEKLFF.

This clone was observed a single time. The chain joins TRBV7-9 to TRBJ1-5; possibly TRBD1 for D (5 bases). V was pared by 5 bases and J by 0 bases, with 8 bases between. Germline CDR1 and CDR2: SEHNR and FQNEAQ (reference sequence). The CDR3 length is 14 residues. The CDR3 sequence is CASSQQGSNQPQHF. The CDR3 coding sequence is TGTGCCAGCAGCCAGCAGGGTAGCAATCAGCCCCAGCATTTT.

The chain has TRBV6-4 and TRBJ2-3; TRBD2 agrees at 7 bases. V was pared by 7 bases and J by 1 base, with 17 bases of the junction left unmatched. Germline values: CDR1 MRHNA, CDR2 SNTAGT. The CDR3 is 18 amino acids. The CDR3 sequence: CASTAPGGSEKGTDTQYF. CDR3 sequence (DNA): TGTGCCAGCACCGCCCCCGGGGGGAGCGAAAAGGGCACAGATACGCAGTATTTT.

The rearrangement uses TRBV2 and TRBJ2-7, with D possibly matching TRBD2 (6 bases). V was pared by 6 bases and J by 6 bases, with 12 bases between. CDR3 length: 12 residues. CDR1 SNHLY and CDR2 FYNNEI come from the germline V gene. CDR3 region: CASSAGTREQYF. The CDR3 nucleotides are TGTGCCAGCAGCGCGGGGACTCGCGAGCAGTACTTC.

This chain uses TRBV15 with TRBJ1-2, with D possibly TRBD1 on 6 matching bases. The V gene's germline CDR1 is LNHNV and CDR2 YYDKDF (reference sequence). Trimming removed 1 base from V and 0 bases from J, with 9 bases in between. The CDR3 consists of 15 residues. Here the CDR3 reads CATSRGQDANYGYTF. The CDR3 DNA reads TGTGCCACCAGCAGAGGACAGGATGCTAACTATGGCTACACCTTC.

Regarding this clone: Different DNA sequences within this sample yield the same CDR3. The J gene is TRBJ1-5, the V gene TRBV10-3; weak D call: TRBD1 (6 bases). The germline V gene has CDR1 ENHRY and CDR2 SYGVKD. CDR3 size: 14 residues. The V gene lost 4 bases and the J gene lost 2 bases, with 9 bases spanning the gap. DNA for the CDR3: TGTGCCATCAGTGGGGAGGGGGGCAATCAGCCCCAGCATTTT. Translating it yields CAISGEGGNQPQHF.

This clone is a singleton in its sample. V usage is TRBV28 and J usage is TRBJ1-2; TRBD1 agrees at 7 bases. J gave up 7 bases and V 7 bases, and 15 bases lay outside the gene matches. The CDR3 has 15 amino acids. CDR1 is MDHEN and CDR2 is SYDVKM in the germline V gene. In nucleotides, the CDR3 is TGTGCCAGCAAATCTACAGGGGTGGACCCCAGTGGCTACACCTTC. It yields the protein CASKSTGVDPSGYTF.

This rearrangement joins TRBV7-2 to TRBJ1-4; unclear D gene. This CDR3 is built from 14 residues. V shed 6 bases and J shed 8 bases, with 16 bases lying between them. Per the germline V gene, CDR1 is SGHTA and CDR2 is FQGNSA. The DNA of the CDR3 is TGTGCCAGCAGTCCTTTCTCCTCTCGGGAAAAACTGTTTTTT. Translation gives CASSPFSSREKLFF.

The chain combines TRBV29-1 with TRBJ1-2; no clear D gene. CDR3 length equals 12 residues. Germline V gene data show CDR1 as SQVTM and CDR2 as ANQGSEA. Trimming took 3 bases from V and 8 from J, leaving 13 bases between them. CDR3 DNA: TGCAGCGTTGATCGGACTCTCGGGGGCTACACCTTC. Protein: CSVDRTLGGYTF.

Of note for this clone: This specimen includes other DNA sequences encoding the same CDR3. V is TRBV18 and J is TRBJ2-1; maybe TRBD2 (5 bases). The V end was cut by 2 bases, the J end by 0 bases, with 11 bases between. Looked up from germline, CDR1 is KGHSH and CDR2 is LQKENI. The CDR3 sequence is 16 residues long. CDR3 protein: CASSPRTGSSYNEQFF. The CDR3, as DNA: TGTGCCAGCTCACCAAGGACTGGTAGCTCCTACAATGAGCAGTTCTTC. Supplemented by reference TRBV18 and TRBJ2-1, the full variable domain reads NAGVMQNPRHLVRRRGQEARLRCSPMKGHSHVYWYRQLPEEGLKFMVYLQKENIIDESGMPKERFSAEFPKEGPSILRIQQVVRGDSAAYFCASSPRTGSSYNEQFFGPGTRLTVL.

The V and J genes are TRBV11-2 and TRBJ2-7, with TRBD1 as a possible D gene (6 bases). V was pared by 3 bases and J by 0 bases, with 9 bases between. There are 14 residues in the CDR3. Germline lookup yields CDR1 SGHAT and CDR2 FQNNGV. For the CDR3, the DNA is TGTGCCAGCAGCTTGCAGGGGAGCTCCTACGAGCAGTACTTC. Its protein is CASSLQGSSYEQYF.

Written as DNA, the CDR3 is TGTGCCAGCAGCCAAGGGGAATCAAGCGGGGTAATGAATGAGCAGTTCTTC. Protein: CASSQGESSGVMNEQFF. The rearrangement uses TRBV7-3 and TRBJ2-1; 7 bases line up with TRBD2. V shed 5 bases and J 7 bases; nucleotides not matched to a gene: 17. Germline CDR1 is SGHTA and CDR2 is FQGTGA. The length of the CDR3 is 17 residues.

The chain has TRBV5-6 and TRBJ1-4; 7 nucleotides agree with TRBD1. The trim removed 6 bases at V and 7 bases at J, leaving 9 bases unmatched. The germline CDR1 and CDR2 sequences are SGHDT and YYEEEE. CDR3 length: 14 amino acids. CDR3 sequence (DNA): TGTGCCAGCAACAGACAGGGAGAGGCTGAAAAACTGTTTTTT. Translating it yields CASNRQGEAEKLFF.

The chain combines TRBV3-1 (or the pseudogene TRBV3-2) with TRBJ1-2; 7 positions agree with TRBD1. The CDR3 runs 15 residues. The ends lost 4 bases at V and 2 bases at J; junction bases unmatched: 7. CDR1 and CDR2 (germline): LGHDT, YNNKEL (reference sequence). CDR3 in DNA: TGTGCCAGCAGCCTACAGGGGCGGCCGAACTATGGCTACACCTTC. This gives the protein CASSLQGRPNYGYTF.

The CDR3 bases are TGTGCCATCAGTGCTCGGCAGGGGATTAGCACAGATACGCAGTATTTT. It encodes CAISARQGISTDTQYF. The rearrangement links TRBV10-3 to TRBJ2-3; D is possibly TRBD1 (6 bases). V lost 4 bases, J lost 0 bases, and 14 bases lay in between. The CDR3 runs to 16 residues. The germline CDR1 and CDR2 sequences are ENHRY and SYGVKD.